The 24 T cell receptor beta chains given below trace back to one sample, sequenced in a study of cytomegalovirus exposure and HLA in healthy donors. PCR employed 60 Vbeta and 13 Jbeta primers. TCRdb keeps only in-frame clones here, not all; method: immunoSEQ multiplex PCR. Of about 150,000 clones listed, roughly 72% were seen once; the top ten hold under 2.5%. Sequencing was done on a sample of PBMCs. The source is a man aged 30-40 years in good health and CMV-seronegative.

The rearrangement links TRBV5-1 to TRBJ2-2, with 7 bases identical to TRBD1. The CDR3 length is 18 residues. V lost 0 bases, J lost 0 bases, and 8 bases stayed unmatched. CDR1 SGHRS and CDR2 YFSETQ come from the germline V gene. CDR3 sequence: CASSLAWGQTTNTGELFF. Here the CDR3 DNA reads TGCGCCAGCAGCTTGGCCTGGGGACAGACTACGAACACCGGGGAGCTGTTTTTT.

Only a few counts were recorded for this clone. Other DNA sequences from this sample encode an identical CDR3 as well. This chain links TRBV20-1 with TRBJ2-5; D is possibly TRBD2 (6 bases). The CDR3 runs to 11 residues. CDR1 is DFQATT and CDR2 is SNEGSKA in the germline V gene (reference sequence). V dropped 5 bases and J dropped 5 bases, with 9 bases sitting between them. CDR3 in amino acids: CSASGGETQYF. Here the CDR3 DNA reads TGCAGTGCTTCCGGAGGGGAGACCCAGTACTTC.

The genes are TRBV29-1 and TRBJ2-5, with D maybe TRBD2 (6 bases). The CDR3 extends over 10 amino acids. Germline loops: CDR1 SQVTM, CDR2 ANQGSEA. With 7 bases removed from V and 5 bases from J, the gap between germline ends came to 8 bases. CDR3 in DNA: TGCAGCGGTGGAGGGGAGACCCAGTACTTC. Protein: CSGGGETQYF.

The chain employs TRBV4-2 and TRBJ2-3; D may be TRBD1 (8 bases). Germline V gene lookup returns CDR1 LGHNA and CDR2 YNFKEQ. Trimming pared 0 bases from V and 4 bases from J, leaving 17 bases between. The CDR3 is made up of 17 amino acids. CDR3 sequence reads: CASSQERTGGRADTQYF. The DNA of the CDR3 is TGTGCCAGCAGCCAAGAGCGAACAGGGGGGAGGGCAGATACGCAGTATTTT.

The chain recombines TRBV15 with TRBJ2-1, with 11 bases aligning to TRBD2. The ends lost 1 base at V and 4 bases at J; junction bases unmatched: 3. This CDR3 has 16 residues. CDR1 and CDR2 (germline): LNHNV, YYDKDF (reference sequence). The CDR3 loop is CATSRGGTSGYNEQFF. CDR3 DNA sequence: TGTGCCACCAGCAGAGGGGGGACTAGCGGATACAATGAGCAGTTCTTC.

The chain is built from TRBV11-3 and TRBJ2-7, with D tentatively TRBD1 (6 bases). This CDR3 has 14 residues. From germline, CDR1 is SGHNT and CDR2 YENEEA. V lost 5 bases to trimming and J lost 2 bases, with 13 bases between them. The CDR3 DNA reads TGTGCCAGCAGCCCATGGACAGATCCCTACGAGCAGTACTTC. Translated, it gives CASSPWTDPYEQYF. Full variable domain (missing parts from reference TRBV11-3 and TRBJ2-7): EAGVVQSPRYKIIEKKQPVAFWCNPISGHNTLYWYLQNLGQGPELLIRYENEEAVDDSQLPKDRFSAERLKGVDSTLKIQPAELGDSAVYLCASSPWTDPYEQYFGPGTRLTVT.

The V and J genes are TRBV29-1 and TRBJ2-7; D might be TRBD2 (5 bases). The CDR3 loop spans 13 amino acids. V was shortened by 4 bases and J by 1 base, with 11 bases between the two germline ends. The germline CDR1 and CDR2 sequences are SQVTM and ANQGSEA. Here the CDR3 reads CSVGGQQSYEQYF. In nucleotides, the CDR3 is TGCAGCGTTGGAGGGCAACAGTCCTACGAGCAGTACTTC.

This clone appeared a single time. The J gene is TRBJ2-5, the V gene TRBV6-5, with 11 bases aligning to TRBD2. CDR1 and CDR2 from the germline V gene are MNHEY and SVGAGI. This CDR3 contains 15 residues. Trimming took 4 bases from V and 2 from J; bases not matched to a gene: 3. The CDR3 loop reads CASSSLAGAQETQYF. The DNA for the CDR3 is TGTGCCAGCAGTTCACTAGCGGGGGCACAAGAGACCCAGTACTTC.

This clone showed up just a few times. The rearrangement uses TRBV6-1 and TRBJ2-3; 9 bases are a match to TRBD2. Trimming cost V 11 bases and J 7 bases; bases outside gene matches: 13. The CDR3 is made up of 14 amino acids. Germline V CDR1 and CDR2: MNHNS, SASEGT. In DNA form, the CDR3 reads TGTGCCGCCCAGACCGGGACTAGCTCGTATACGCAGTATTTT. It encodes CAAQTGTSSYTQYF.

The rearrangement joins TRBV7-8 to TRBJ1-2, with 7 nucleotides matching TRBD1. V lost 5 bases, J lost 3 bases, and 3 bases stayed unmatched. This CDR3 has 13 residues. Germline CDR1 reads SGHVS; CDR2 reads FQNEAQ. The CDR3 sequence is CASSTQGDYGYTF. CDR3 DNA sequence: TGTGCCAGCAGCACCCAGGGGGACTATGGCTACACCTTC.

This rearrangement joins TRBV28 to TRBJ1-5; the match to TRBD1 covers 7 bases. V was pared by 1 base and J by 3 bases, with 3 bases of the junction left unmatched. CDR1 is MDHEN, CDR2 SYDVKM, per germline. The CDR3 runs to 15 residues. The CDR3: CASSLYRGANQPQHF. The CDR3 DNA reads as TGTGCCAGCAGTTTATACAGGGGCGCCAATCAGCCCCAGCATTTT.

In this sample, this clone turned up once. The chain uses TRBV5-1 and TRBJ1-2; 12 nucleotides agree with TRBD1. The CDR3 has 15 residues. V shed 0 bases, J shed 12 bases, and the junction held 9 bases outside the gene matches. Germline values: CDR1 SGHRS, CDR2 YFSETQ. This chain's CDR3 is CASSLASGTGGANTF. The CDR3 DNA follows: TGCGCCAGCAGCTTGGCTTCCGGGACAGGGGGCGCGAACACCTTC.

The V call is TRBV6-1, the J call TRBJ1-6; TRBD1 matches at 7 bases. CDR1 is MNHNS, CDR2 SASEGT, per germline. Losses at the gene ends were 2 bases for V and 7 bases for J; bases not matched to a gene: 2. This CDR3 is built from 14 residues. The CDR3 region is CASSERDSNSPLHF. The CDR3 DNA is TGTGCCAGCAGTGAAAGGGACAGCAATTCACCCCTCCACTTT.

This clone was counted a few times. The chain joins TRBV6-4 to TRBJ1-1, with D uncertain. This CDR3 has 14 residues. Trimming left V 6 bases short and J 1 base short, with 12 bases between. Germline V gene sequence: CDR1 MRHNA, CDR2 SNTAGT. The CDR3 loop reads CASSPQTGNTEAFF. In nucleotides, the CDR3 is TGTGCCAGCAGCCCTCAGACTGGGAACACTGAAGCTTTCTTT.

The chain employs TRBV5-1 and TRBJ2-7; 7 bases map to TRBD1. This CDR3 contains 15 residues. V lost 0 bases, J lost 5 bases, and 8 bases stayed unmatched. From germline, CDR1 is SGHRS and CDR2 YFSETQ. The CDR3 DNA follows: TGCGCCAGCAGCTTGGAGGGAAGGGGGCTGGACGAGCAGTACTTC. Its translation is CASSLEGRGLDEQYF.

The chain is built from TRBV4-2 and TRBJ2-5; TRBD2 aligns across 9 bases. The CDR3 consists of 15 residues. Germline CDR1 reads LGHNA; CDR2 reads YNFKEQ. V trimming: 2 bases; J trimming: 2 bases; junction bases outside the gene matches: 3. The CDR3 DNA reads TGTGCCAGCAGCCAACAGCTAGCGGGGCAAGAGACCCAGTACTTC. Residues: CASSQQLAGQETQYF.

This chain uses TRBV6-5 with TRBJ1-5, with no clear D. This CDR3 is 14 amino acids long. Germline V gene lookup returns CDR1 MNHEY and CDR2 SVGAGI. V was cut by 4 bases and J by 9 bases, with 16 bases left in between. The CDR3, as DNA: TGTGCCAGCAGTTGGGTGCCGCCTCTAGGGCCCCAGCATTTT. Protein sequence: CASSWVPPLGPQHF.

This clone was recorded once. V usage is TRBV25-1 and J usage is TRBJ1-6; D is perhaps TRBD1 (6 bases). The V gene lost 0 bases and the J gene lost 1 base, with 13 bases spanning the gap. Germline CDR1 MGHDK, CDR2 SYGVNS. The CDR3 runs 18 residues. CDR3 amino acids: CASSEYGGGLSYNSPLHF. The CDR3 bases are TGTGCCAGCAGTGAATACGGGGGGGGGCTATCCTATAATTCACCCCTCCACTTT.

The chain uses TRBV14 and TRBJ2-2; D unclear. Germline V CDR1 and CDR2: SGHDN, FVKESK. V was cut by 0 bases and J by 7 bases, with 6 bases left in between. CDR3 length equals 13 residues. CDR3 amino acids: CASSQDFGGELFF. The CDR3 DNA reads TGTGCCAGCAGCCAAGATTTCGGCGGGGAGCTGTTTTTT.

The rearrangement uses TRBV29-1 and TRBJ2-3; TRBD1 matches at 7 bases. The germline V gene encodes CDR1 SQVTM and CDR2 ANQGSEA. With 7 bases clipped from V and 4 bases from J, the junction kept 11 bases outside the gene matches. The CDR3 has 14 residues. Written as DNA, the CDR3 is TGCAGCGCCAGGGGACAGACCGGGCCAGATACGCAGTATTTT. It translates to CSARGQTGPDTQYF.

This clone has a handful of counts. The chain has TRBV6-6 and TRBJ1-4; 8 bases match TRBD1. V lost 4 bases and J lost 8; bases outside the gene matches: 6. This CDR3 has 14 amino acids. The germline gives CDR1 MNHNY, CDR2 SVGAGI (reference sequence). CDR3: CASSFDRGVEKLFF. The CDR3 DNA reads TGTGCCAGCAGTTTCGACAGGGGAGTGGAAAAACTGTTTTTT.

The rearrangement links TRBV5-1 to TRBJ2-1; D possibly corresponds to TRBD1 (5 bases). This CDR3 comprises 16 residues. CDR1 is SGHRS and CDR2 is YFSETQ in the germline V gene. V shed 0 bases and J shed 0 bases, with 10 bases lying between them. In DNA, the CDR3 is TGCGCCAGCAGCTTGGAGGGGCGGTCCTCCTACAATGAGCAGTTCTTC. Translation: CASSLEGRSSYNEQFF. The whole variable domain, filled in from reference TRBV5-1 and TRBJ2-1, reads KAGVTQTPRYLIKTRGQQVTLSCSPISGHRSVSWYQQTPGQGLQFLFEYFSETQRNKGNFPGRFSGRQFSNSRSEMNVSTLELGDSALYLCASSLEGRSSYNEQFFGPGTRLTVL.

Note on this clone: At the DNA level, this CDR3 is encoded by other sequences in the same sample as well. The chain carries TRBV9 and TRBJ2-3; 8 bases fit TRBD2. Germline assignment: CDR1 SGDLS and CDR2 YYNGEE. Germline trimming cut 2 bases from V and 0 bases from J; bases unmatched to any gene: 2. This CDR3 is built from 15 residues. The CDR3 nucleotides read TGTGCCAGCAGCGTCGGGGGGGCTAGCACAGATACGCAGTATTTT. It codes for CASSVGGASTDTQYF. The whole variable domain, remainder taken from reference TRBV9 and TRBJ2-3, is DSGVTQTPKHLITATGQRVTLRCSPRSGDLSVYWYQQSLDQGLQFLIQYYNGEERAKGNILERFSAQQFPDLHSELNLSSLELGDSALYFCASSVGGASTDTQYFGPGTRLTVL.

The CDR3 loop is CASSQGDTYGYTF. The CDR3, as DNA: TGTGCCAGCAGCCAAGGGGACACCTATGGCTACACCTTC. V usage is TRBV4-2 and J usage is TRBJ1-2, with D possibly TRBD1 on 6 matching bases. The CDR3 is 13 amino acids. The germline V gene encodes CDR1 LGHNA and CDR2 YNFKEQ. V lost 1 base and J lost 4, with 7 bases in between.